This passage covers 5 T cell receptor beta chains from one sample sequenced in a study of post-analysis software for immune sequencing data (dated by TCRdb to about 2015). Libraries were built with PCR. The sequencer listed for this sample is Illumina HiSeq 2500. Unique molecular identifiers were incorporated into TCR beta cDNA libraries to reduce PCR and sequencing biases. Using fastp trimming at Q25 and MiXCR clonotype assembly, TCRdb reanalyzed the public sequencing data and kept in-frame beta chains. Each record represents a unique CDR3 protein, reported with the most common genes and DNA among its rows. A total of almost 700,000 distinct CDR3 sequences appear in this sample, approximately 60% of them only once. The top ten hold approximately 10% of the sample. Overall results and qualifications from the work: Patients showed significantly higher frequencies than controls for several TRBV segments, among them TRBV5-6, TRBV5-1 and TRBV20-1.

Antigens of these TCRs are unknown. The sequenced sample was blood. The receptors were sampled from a girl aged 2 to 10 with multiple sclerosis.

This clonotype was found a few times. Here the CDR3 reads CASSTIDRGRVETQYF. The CDR3 bases are TGTGCCAGTAGTACGATCGACAGGGGGCGCGTAGAGACCCAGTACTTC. This chain uses TRBV19 with TRBJ2-5; 10 nucleotides align to TRBD1. V was clipped by 4 bases and J by 4 bases; unmatched bases: 9. Germline CDR1 is LNHDA and CDR2 is SQIVND (reference sequence). The CDR3 consists of 16 residues.

This sequence joins TRBV20-1 and TRBJ2-1; 11 nucleotides line up with TRBD2. The V gene's germline CDR1 is DFQATT and CDR2 SNEGSKA (reference sequence). This CDR3 region has 15 residues. V lost 4 bases and J lost 8; bases outside the gene matches: 10. CDR3 amino acids: CSAIGTSGSWDEQFF. DNA of the CDR3: TGCAGTGCTATAGGAACTAGCGGGAGTTGGGATGAGCAGTTCTTC.

The chain uses TRBV20-1 and TRBJ2-5; D may be TRBD2 (6 bases). CDR1 and CDR2 from the germline V gene are DFQATT and SNEGSKA (reference sequence). The CDR3 extends over 15 amino acids. The V end lost 6 bases, the J end lost 1 base, and 18 bases lay between the germline ends. CDR3 DNA: TGCAGTGCATCAAACCACGGGGGAGTCCAAGAGACCCAGTACTTC. Its protein is CSASNHGGVQETQYF.

In DNA, the CDR3 is TGCAGTGTCCTAGCGGGAGGGCCAGATACGCAGTATTTT. It yields the protein CSVLAGGPDTQYF. This chain connects TRBV29-1 to TRBJ2-3; TRBD2 aligns across 12 bases. CDR3 length: 13 residues. The germline V gene has CDR1 SQVTM and CDR2 ANQGSEA.

V is TRBV19 and J is TRBJ2-2; the D gene is possibly TRBD2 (5 bases). V lost 5 bases to trimming and J lost 4 bases, with 8 bases between them. Germline V gene lookup returns CDR1 LNHDA and CDR2 SQIVND (reference sequence). The CDR3 loop spans 13 amino acids. CDR3 amino acids: CASSSSFTGELFF. DNA of the CDR3: TGTGCCAGTAGTTCTAGCTTCACCGGGGAGCTGTTTTTT.